This T cell receptor beta chain was profiled in a study of blood T cell repertoires in COVID-19. On the study more broadly: The cDNA or gDNA used as material had been derived from T cells, B-cell-depleted T cells, or PBMCs.

Trimming cost V 5 bases and J 8 bases; bases outside gene matches: 10. Germline CDR1 reads LGHDT; CDR2 reads YNNKEL (reference sequence). The CDR3 has 15 amino acids. Profiled with immunoSEQ multiplex PCR; TCRdb holds only in-frame clones, not every one. The table includes about 150,000 clones, around 83% detected once. This clone was detected only a few times. Patients from Seattle were sampled longitudinally, starting during active infection. Specimen: peripheral blood. This chain links TRBV3-1 (or the pseudogene TRBV3-2) with TRBJ1-2, with TRBD1 matching 11 bases. The sequence derives from a woman aged 55-70 years with COVID-19, enrolled during active disease. The CDR3 region is CASSTRDRGGAGYTF. DNA for the CDR3: TGTGCCAGCAGCACCAGGGACAGGGGGGGAGCGGGCTACACCTTC.